This T cell receptor (beta chain) was sequenced during a study of radiation and T cells in renal cell carcinoma. Study-level findings and limits: From baseline, blood top tumor clonotypes peaked at 2 weeks post-radiation.

The V end was cut by 2 bases, the J end by 6 bases, with 20 bases between. The V gene's germline CDR1 is MDHEN and CDR2 SYDVKM. The CDR3 sequence is 16 residues long. Points on this clone: Its antigen remains unidentified.

As to time point: blood 4 weeks post-SBRT, at nephrectomy. Treatment in this sample: 15 Gy SBRT to primary tumor, nephrectomy 4 weeks later. Nephrectomy followed 15 Gy stereotactic body radiation by 4 weeks. Blood was sampled at baseline, 2 weeks and 4 weeks after SBRT. This renal cell carcinoma was of the clear cell type. Generated by immunoSEQ multiplex PCR, the TCRdb table keeps only in-frame clones and is missing some. The sample records tens of thousands of clones, around four fifths being singletons. The sequence was obtained from a man over 45 with renal cell carcinoma. The chain joins TRBV28 to TRBJ2-7, with D perhaps TRBD1 or TRBD2 (5 bases each). Source: blood, taken from a patient whose treatment included radiotherapy and nephrectomy. This chain's CDR3 is CASSLLGTAYPREQYF. The DNA for the CDR3 is TGTGCCAGCAGTTTACTCGGGACCGCTTACCCTCGCGAGCAGTACTTC.